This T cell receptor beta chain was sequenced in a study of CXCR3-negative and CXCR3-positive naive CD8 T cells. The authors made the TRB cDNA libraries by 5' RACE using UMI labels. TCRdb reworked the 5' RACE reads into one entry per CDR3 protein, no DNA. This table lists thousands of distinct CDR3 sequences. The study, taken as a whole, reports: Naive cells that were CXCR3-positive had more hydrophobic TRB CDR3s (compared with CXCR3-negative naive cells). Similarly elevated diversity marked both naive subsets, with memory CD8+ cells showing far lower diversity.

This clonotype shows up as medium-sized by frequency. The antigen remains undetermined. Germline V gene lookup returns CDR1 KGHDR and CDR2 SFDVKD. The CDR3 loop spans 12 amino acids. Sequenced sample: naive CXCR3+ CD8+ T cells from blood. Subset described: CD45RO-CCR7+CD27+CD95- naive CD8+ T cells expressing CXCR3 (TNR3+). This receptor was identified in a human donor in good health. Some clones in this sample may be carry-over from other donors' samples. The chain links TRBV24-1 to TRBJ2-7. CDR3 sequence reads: CATSDIGYEQYF.